This T cell receptor beta chain was obtained from a study of T-cell memory formation after mild COVID-19. The study, taken as a whole, reports: Most CD4+ clones that shrank were in CM and EM, while CD8+ ones turned up in EMRA. Day 15 to 85 contractors were CD4/CD8 balanced; later expanders leaned CD4+.

A word on this clonotype: Its specificity is not known.

The authors produced TCR alpha and TCR beta cDNA libraries with sample barcodes and UMIs by 5'RACE using constant-segment primers. TCRdb recomputed calls from the 5' RACE reads with MiXCR, one row per CDR3 protein. Here the sample spans roughly 400,000 distinct CDR3 sequences, about 24% being singletons. Germline V gives CDR1 SGHRS, CDR2 YFSETQ. The length of the CDR3 is 14 residues. V dropped 0 bases and J dropped 5; count of bases not matched to a gene: 4. Material for sequencing was PBMCs or a T cell subset sorted from them (not recorded which). The TCR originated in an adult woman who had mild COVID-19 (a few samples of this study predate the infection). Cell type and time point are not known. The rearrangement uses TRBV5-1 and TRBJ2-7; 8 bases match TRBD1. The CDR3 here is CASSLVQGADEQYF. Here the CDR3 DNA reads TGCGCCAGCAGCTTGGTTCAGGGGGCGGACGAGCAGTACTTC.